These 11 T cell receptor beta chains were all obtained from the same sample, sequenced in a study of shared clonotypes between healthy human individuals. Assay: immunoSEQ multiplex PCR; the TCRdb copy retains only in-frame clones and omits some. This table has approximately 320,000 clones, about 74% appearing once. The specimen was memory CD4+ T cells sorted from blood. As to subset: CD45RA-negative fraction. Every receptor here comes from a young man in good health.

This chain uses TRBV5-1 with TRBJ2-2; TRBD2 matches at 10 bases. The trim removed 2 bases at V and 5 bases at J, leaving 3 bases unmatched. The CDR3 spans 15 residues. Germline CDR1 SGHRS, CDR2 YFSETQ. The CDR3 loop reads CASSFSSGSTGELFF. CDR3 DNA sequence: TGCGCCAGCAGCTTTTCTAGCGGGAGTACCGGGGAGCTGTTTTTT.

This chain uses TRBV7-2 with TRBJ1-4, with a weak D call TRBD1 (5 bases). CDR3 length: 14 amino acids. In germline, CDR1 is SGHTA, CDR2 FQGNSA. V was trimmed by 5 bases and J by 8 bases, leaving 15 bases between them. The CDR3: CASSPGPRREKLFF. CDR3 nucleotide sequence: TGTGCCAGCAGCCCGGGACCGCGTCGGGAAAAACTGTTTTTT.

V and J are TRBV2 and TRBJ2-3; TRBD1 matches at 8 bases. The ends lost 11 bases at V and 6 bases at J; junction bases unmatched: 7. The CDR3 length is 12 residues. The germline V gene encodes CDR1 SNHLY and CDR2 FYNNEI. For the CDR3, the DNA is TGTGCCGGAGACCAGGGGGCGGATACGCAGTATTTT. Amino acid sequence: CAGDQGADTQYF.

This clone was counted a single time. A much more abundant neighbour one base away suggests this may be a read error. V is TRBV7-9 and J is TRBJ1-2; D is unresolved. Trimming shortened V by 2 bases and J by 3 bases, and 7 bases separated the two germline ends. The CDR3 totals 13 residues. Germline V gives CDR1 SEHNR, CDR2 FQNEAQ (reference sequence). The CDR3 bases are TGTGCCAGCAGCTTAAGTAGTGACTATGGCTACACCTTC. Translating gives CASSLSSDYGYTF.

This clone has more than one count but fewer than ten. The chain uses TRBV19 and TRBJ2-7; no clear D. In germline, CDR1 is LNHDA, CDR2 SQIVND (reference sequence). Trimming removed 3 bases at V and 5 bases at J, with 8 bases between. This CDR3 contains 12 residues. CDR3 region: CASSMSTNEQYF. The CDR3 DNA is TGTGCCAGTAGTATGTCTACCAACGAGCAGTACTTC.

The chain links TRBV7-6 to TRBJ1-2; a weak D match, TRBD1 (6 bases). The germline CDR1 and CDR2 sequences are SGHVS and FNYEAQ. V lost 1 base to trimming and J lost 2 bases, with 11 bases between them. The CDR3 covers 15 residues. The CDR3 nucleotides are TGTGCCAGCAGCTTAGTTCGGGGGACAAACTATGGCTACACCTTC. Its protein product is CASSLVRGTNYGYTF.

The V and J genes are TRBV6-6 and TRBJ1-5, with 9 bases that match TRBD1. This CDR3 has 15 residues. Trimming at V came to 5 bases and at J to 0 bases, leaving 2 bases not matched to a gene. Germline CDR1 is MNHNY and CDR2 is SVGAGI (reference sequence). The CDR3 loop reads CASSQGQGSNQPQHF. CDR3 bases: TGTGCCAGCAGTCAGGGACAGGGTAGCAATCAGCCCCAGCATTTT.

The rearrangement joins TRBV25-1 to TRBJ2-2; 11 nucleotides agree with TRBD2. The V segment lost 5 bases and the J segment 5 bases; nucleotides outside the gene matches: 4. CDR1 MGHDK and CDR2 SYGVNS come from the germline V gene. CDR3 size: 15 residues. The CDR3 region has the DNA TGTGCCAGCAGTTTGCTAGCGGGAGGTACCGGGGAGCTGTTTTTT. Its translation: CASSLLAGGTGELFF.

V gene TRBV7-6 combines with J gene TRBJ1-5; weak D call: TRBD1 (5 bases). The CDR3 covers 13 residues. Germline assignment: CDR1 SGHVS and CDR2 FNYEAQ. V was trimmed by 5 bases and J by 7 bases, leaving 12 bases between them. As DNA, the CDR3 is TGTGCCAGCAGCGCTCATCAGGGACAGCCCCAGCATTTT. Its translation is CASSAHQGQPQHF.

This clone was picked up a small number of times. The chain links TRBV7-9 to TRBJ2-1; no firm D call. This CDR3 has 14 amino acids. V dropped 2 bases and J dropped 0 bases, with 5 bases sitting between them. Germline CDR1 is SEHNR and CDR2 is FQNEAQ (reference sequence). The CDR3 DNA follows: TGTGCCAGCAGCTTAACGCTCTCCTACAATGAGCAGTTCTTC. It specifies CASSLTLSYNEQFF.

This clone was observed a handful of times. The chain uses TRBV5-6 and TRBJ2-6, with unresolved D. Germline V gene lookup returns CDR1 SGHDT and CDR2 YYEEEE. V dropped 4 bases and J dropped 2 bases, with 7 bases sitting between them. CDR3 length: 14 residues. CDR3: CASSLGPGANVLTF. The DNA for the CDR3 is TGTGCCAGCAGCCTCGGACCTGGGGCCAACGTCCTGACTTTC.